Listed below are T cell receptor beta chains from one sample, sequenced in a study of identical twins. One entry per CDR3 protein, called by TCRdb with MiXCR from the 5' RACE reads. Among 400,000 to 500,000 distinct CDR3 sequences listed, 14% were seen once. This same sample was also taken into another study, of yellow fever vaccine responses in identical twins.

The sequencing sample was made of CD4+ T cells sorted from blood. All receptors come from a woman aged 18 to 35 in good health. CDR3s include the opening cysteine and the closing phenylalanine or tryptophan. The D gene is left open where the match is weak. A clone size is listed for some rows: how often the clone was seen (once, few, many), or a class if it is expanded.

d_gene | j_gene | len | abundance | v_gene | CDR3nt | CDR3aa
TRBD2 | TRBJ2-1 | 15 | many | TRBV5-1 | TGCGCCAGCAGCTTGGTTGGAGTCGGGGGGAATGAGCAGTTCTTC | CASSLVGVGGNEQFF
. | TRBJ2-3 | 13 | . | TRBV12-5 | TGTGCTAGTGGCCCCTCAGGGGCCGGTACGCAGTATTTT | CASGPSGAGTQYF
. | TRBJ2-1 | 15 | . | TRBV11-2 | TGTGCCAGCACTATTAGAGGTGCTAGTAGCTATGAGCAGTTCTTC | CASTIRGASSYEQFF
TRBD1 | TRBJ2-5 | 15 | many | TRBV6-1 | TGTGCCAGCAGTCAATTGGACAGGGGAGGGGAGACCCAGTACTTC | CASSQLDRGGETQYF
TRBD1 | TRBJ2-2 | 12 | . | TRBV29-1 | TGCAGCGTTGGACAGGGGTCCGGGGAGCTGTTTTTT | CSVGQGSGELFF
. | TRBJ2-7 | 12 | few | TRBV20-1 | TGCAGTGCTAGATCCGGGGTCGGCGAGCAGTACTTC | CSARSGVGEQYF
TRBD2 | TRBJ2-5 | 14 | few | TRBV2 | TGTGCCAGTTTTAGCGGGAGGTGGCAAGAGACCCAGTACTTC | CASFSGRWQETQYF
TRBD2 | TRBJ2-7 | 16 | few | TRBV5-6 | TGTGCCAGCAGCTTGTTCGGGGCGGGAGGCCTCTCGGGGCAGTACTTC | CASSLFGAGGLSGQYF
TRBD2 | TRBJ2-7 | 14 | . | TRBV6-2/TRBV6-3 | TGTGCCAGCAGCTCCAGAGGTAGCGGGTACGAGCAGTACTTC | CASSSRGSGYEQYF
. | TRBJ2-1 | 12 | . | TRBV12-3/TRBV12-4 | TGTGCCACCTTGACCGGGCTCAATGAGCAGTTCTTC | CATLTGLNEQFF
TRBD1 | TRBJ2-1 | 14 | . | TRBV7-3 | TGTGCCAGCAGCTTAGCGGCAGGGGGCAATGAGCAGTTCTTC | CASSLAAGGNEQFF
. | TRBJ1-6 | 14 | few | TRBV28 | TGTGCCAGCAGTTCCGGGACTAGACAGGCACCCCTCCACTTT | CASSSGTRQAPLHF
TRBD1 | TRBJ1-1 | 17 | few | TRBV7-8 | TGTGCCAGCAGCCTAAGGGGACAGGATCTTATGAACACTGAAGCTTTCTTT | CASSLRGQDLMNTEAFF
. | TRBJ2-7 | 16 | . | TRBV28 | TGTGCCAGCAGTTTACAGGGGATAGTGGGCGCCTACGAGCAGTACTTC | CASSLQGIVGAYEQYF
TRBD2 | TRBJ2-3 | 16 | few | TRBV5-6 | TGTGCCAGCAGCGACCCCTGGACTAGCGGCACAGATACGCAGTATTTT | CASSDPWTSGTDTQYF
. | TRBJ1-1 | 15 | . | TRBV29-1 | TGCAGCGTTGAAGTCAGGGCACGAACGAACACTGAAGCTTTCTTT | CSVEVRARTNTEAFF
. | TRBJ2-3 | 14 | many | TRBV9 | TGTGCCAGCAGCCCCCCCCATACTCGAGATACGCAGTATTTT | CASSPPHTRDTQYF
TRBD2 | TRBJ2-1 | 15 | few | TRBV29-1 | TGCAGCGTTGCCCCCCAAGCGGGAGGAATCGGTGAGCAGTTCTTC | CSVAPQAGGIGEQFF
TRBD2 | TRBJ2-3 | 15 | few | TRBV5-6 | TGTGCCAGCAGCTTGTCTACTAGCGACACAGATACGCAGTATTTT | CASSLSTSDTDTQYF
TRBD2 | TRBJ2-3 | 16 | . | TRBV18 | TGTGCCAGCTCACCAAAAGCGGGAGGGATCACAGATACGCAGTATTTT | CASSPKAGGITDTQYF
TRBD2 | TRBJ2-3 | 16 | few | TRBV5-1 | TGCGCCAGCAGCTGGCCTCTAGCGGGCGGAACAGATACGCAGTATTTT | CASSWPLAGGTDTQYF
TRBD1 | TRBJ1-5 | 13 | few | TRBV2 | TGTGCCAGCAGTTACGGACAGGATCAGCCCCAGCATTTT | CASSYGQDQPQHF
. | TRBJ2-5 | 15 | many | TRBV28 | TGTGCCAGCAGTTTAACCAGACTACTATTGGAGACCCAGTACTTC | CASSLTRLLLETQYF
. | TRBJ2-5 | 16 | many | TRBV12-3/TRBV12-4 | TGTGCCAGCTCAAACGGAGGCACCAAGGACCGAGAGACCCAGTACTTC | CASSNGGTKDRETQYF
. | TRBJ1-3 | 14 | . | TRBV29-1 | TGCAGCGCCGTGGACAGTTCCTCTGGAAACACCATATATTTT | CSAVDSSSGNTIYF
. | TRBJ1-2 | 14 | . | TRBV2 | TGTGCCAGCAGCGCTACAAACAGTCCGTTGGGCTACACCTTC | CASSATNSPLGYTF
TRBD2 | TRBJ2-7 | 17 | . | TRBV6-5 | TGTGCCAGCAGTTCTCCGACTAGCGGGAGGGCCTTTGCCGAGCAGTACTTC | CASSSPTSGRAFAEQYF
. | TRBJ2-7 | 14 | few | TRBV6-1 | TGTGCCAGCATCCCGACAGTGGGGGTATACGAGCAGTACTTC | CASIPTVGVYEQYF
TRBD2 | TRBJ2-1 | 14 | many | TRBV28 | TGTGCCAGCAGTCCCCCGGGGACTAGTAATGAGCAGTTCTTC | CASSPPGTSNEQFF
TRBD2 | TRBJ2-1 | 15 | . | TRBV18 | TGTGCCAGCTCACTGACTAGCGGGAGTGTCTATGAGCAGTTCTTC | CASSLTSGSVYEQFF
TRBD1 | TRBJ1-2 | 15 | . | TRBV4-2 | TGTGCCAGCAGCCAAGATTGGACAGGGGGCTATGGCTACACCTTC | CASSQDWTGGYGYTF
. | TRBJ2-7 | 15 | many | TRBV3-1 | TGTGCCAGCAGCCCAGGAGGGACACCCGTCTACGAGCAGTACTTC | CASSPGGTPVYEQYF
TRBD2 | TRBJ2-7 | 15 | . | TRBV5-6 | TGTGCCAGCAGCCGCCGGGCGGGAGCCTCCTACGAGCAGTACTTC | CASSRRAGASYEQYF
. | TRBJ2-3 | 14 | many | TRBV6-1 | TGTGCCAGCAGCCCGGGGCGCCGCACAGATACGCAGTATTTT | CASSPGRRTDTQYF
TRBD2 | TRBJ2-5 | 16 | few | TRBV20-1 | TGCAGTGCTAGCTCGGGGGGGGCCGTAGTATGGGAGACCCAGTACTTC | CSASSGGAVVWETQYF
TRBD1 | TRBJ2-7 | 15 | . | TRBV28 | TGTGCCAGCAGTTCCCCGGACAGGTCCAACTACGAGCAGTACTTC | CASSSPDRSNYEQYF
TRBD1 | TRBJ1-6 | 17 | . | TRBV7-2 | TGTGCCAGCAGGCGCGGGACAGGGGATAGGGGGAATTCACCCCTCCACTTT | CASRRGTGDRGNSPLHF
. | TRBJ2-2 | 13 | many | TRBV10-3 | TGTGCCTCCCCGGACTCTAATGCCGGGGAGCTGTTTTTT | CASPDSNAGELFF
. | TRBJ1-4 | 14 | . | TRBV2 | TGTGCCAGCAGGGGACGTAGCGTGCCTGAAAAACTGTTTTTT | CASRGRSVPEKLFF
TRBD2 | TRBJ2-1 | 16 | . | TRBV4-3 | TGCGCCAGCAGCCAACGTCGCGGGGGCTCCTACAATGAGCAGTTCTTC | CASSQRRGGSYNEQFF
. | TRBJ2-1 | 10 | many | TRBV20-1 | TGCAGTGCTAGGGGGAGGGAGCAGTTCTTC | CSARGREQFF
TRBD2 | TRBJ2-1 | 14 | few | TRBV11-2 | TGTGCCAGCAGCCCAGGACTAGCTCCCCGGGAGCAGTTCTTC | CASSPGLAPREQFF
TRBD2 | TRBJ2-5 | 14 | many | TRBV20-1 | TGCAGTGCTAGGAAACTAGCGGACCAAGAGACCCAGTACTTC | CSARKLADQETQYF
. | TRBJ2-3 | 12 | many | TRBV7-2 | TGTGCCAGCAGCTTTACGGGAAATACGCAGTATTTT | CASSFTGNTQYF
TRBD1 | TRBJ1-2 | 17 | many | TRBV4-2 | TGTGCCAGCAGCCAAGATGGCAGGGGGCCTCCTTATGGTGGCTACACCTTC | CASSQDGRGPPYGGYTF
. | TRBJ2-2 | 13 | few | TRBV3-1 | TGTGCCAGCGGACGCACGAACACCGGGGAGCTGTTTTTT | CASGRTNTGELFF
TRBD1 | TRBJ2-5 | 12 | . | TRBV7-9 | TGTGCCAGCAGCACAGGGGCAGAGACCCAGTACTTC | CASSTGAETQYF
TRBD1 | TRBJ1-2 | 13 | . | TRBV20-1 | TGCAGTGCGCCGAGACAGGGGCACTATGGCTACACCTTC | CSAPRQGHYGYTF
. | TRBJ2-2 | 13 | . | TRBV2 | TGTGCCAGCAGTGAAGGGGCGACCGGGGAGCTGTTTTTT | CASSEGATGELFF
TRBD1 | TRBJ2-5 | 14 | few | TRBV10-3 | TGTGCCATCAGAGCCGGGACAGGGCAAGAGACCCAGTACTTC | CAIRAGTGQETQYF